Below, 10 T cell receptor beta chains from the same sample are listed, as sequenced in a study of T-cell memory formation after mild COVID-19. From the 5' RACE reads, TCRdb called clonotypes with MiXCR, one entry per CDR3 protein. The sample has around 320,000 distinct CDR3 sequences, 14% seen once; the top ten hold approximately 22%. The material sequenced was PBMCs or a T cell subset sorted from them (not recorded which). These receptors originate from a man between 18 and 35 years old who had mild COVID-19 (a few samples of this study predate the infection). Cell type and time point are not known.

In its sample, this clonotype was seen a few times. The V gene is TRBV24-1, the J gene TRBJ2-1, with 12 bases matching TRBD2. Trimming took 3 bases from V and 8 from J; bases not matched to a gene: 1. The length of the CDR3 is 14 residues. Germline CDR1 is KGHDR and CDR2 is SFDVKD. The CDR3 coding sequence is TGTGCCACCAGTGATCGACTAGCGGGGGATGAGCAGTTCTTC. It encodes CATSDRLAGDEQFF.

This clonotype was observed a handful of times. The chain employs TRBV27 and TRBJ2-2, with TRBD1 identical over 9 bases. CDR1 is MNHEY and CDR2 is SMNVEV in the germline V gene (reference sequence). The CDR3 covers 15 residues. V lost 6 bases to trimming and J lost 3 bases; unmatched junction nucleotides: 5. The CDR3 is CASRGQGRDTGELFF. As DNA, the CDR3 is TGTGCCAGCAGAGGACAGGGGCGCGACACCGGGGAGCTGTTTTTT.

V is TRBV7-3 and J is TRBJ2-7, with 9 bases lining up with TRBD1. V lost 5 bases and J lost 4; bases outside the gene matches: 21. The germline CDR1 and CDR2 sequences are SGHTA and FQGTGA. CDR3 length: 19 residues. The CDR3 protein is CASSPKKGLGTGTEYEQYV. The CDR3, as DNA: TGTGCCAGCAGCCCCAAGAAAGGTCTCGGGACAGGGACCGAGTACGAGCAGTACGTC.

The chain links TRBV7-3 to TRBJ2-2; TRBD1 agrees at 8 bases. In germline, CDR1 is SGHTA, CDR2 FQGTGA. This CDR3 is 14 amino acids long. The V gene end was trimmed by 3 bases and the J gene end by 7 bases; junction bases not matched to a gene: 4. The CDR3 loop reads CASSLDRAGGELFF. CDR3 in DNA: TGTGCCAGCAGCTTGGACAGGGCGGGCGGGGAGCTGTTTTTT.

The chain carries TRBV5-5 and TRBJ2-5; D might be TRBD1 or TRBD2, each matching 5 bases. The germline gives CDR1 SGHKS, CDR2 YYEKEE (reference sequence). V dropped 4 bases and J dropped 2 bases, with 12 bases sitting between them. The CDR3 runs 14 residues. In DNA, the CDR3 is TGTGCCAGCAGCCTGGGGGACCCACAAGAGACCCAGTACTTC. This gives the protein CASSLGDPQETQYF.

Of note for this clonotype: A much larger clonotype is one base distant, so this may be a read error. V is TRBV4-3 and J is TRBJ2-3, with D unresolved. The V end lost 0 bases, the J end lost 2 bases, and 3 bases lay between the germline ends. This CDR3 contains 13 residues. Germline CDR1 is LGHNA and CDR2 is YSLEER. The CDR3, as DNA: TGCGCCAGCAGCCAAGACCACACAGATACGCAGTATTTT. Residues: CASSQDHTDTQYF.

This clonotype has more than one count but fewer than ten. This sequence joins TRBV7-2 and TRBJ2-5; D gene uncertain. V lost 4 bases, J lost 2 bases, and 23 bases lay in between. This CDR3 is 18 amino acids long. From germline, CDR1 is SGHTA and CDR2 FQGNSA. DNA of the CDR3: TGTGCCAGCAGCTCTCGACCCGCCCGATTTTTGGGTCAAGAGACCCAGTACTTC. Amino acid sequence: CASSSRPARFLGQETQYF.

V usage is TRBV6-5 and J usage is TRBJ2-1; D is perhaps TRBD1 (8 bases). V dropped 6 bases and J dropped 7 bases, with 22 bases sitting between them. The V gene's germline CDR1 is MNHEY and CDR2 SVGAGI. The CDR3 runs 16 residues. In DNA form, the CDR3 reads TGTGCCAGCAGCCGGACAGGGAGGGGGGGCAGGAATGAGCAGTTCTTC. This codes for CASSRTGRGGRNEQFF.

The chain joins TRBV7-2 to TRBJ1-3, with 8 bases matching TRBD1. The trim removed 5 bases at V and 3 bases at J, leaving 9 bases unmatched. The CDR3 has 16 amino acids. CDR1 is SGHTA, CDR2 FQGNSA, per germline. The DNA of the CDR3 is TGTGCCAGCAGCGCCTACAGGGGGAAGATTGGAAACACCATATATTTT. This gives the protein CASSAYRGKIGNTIYF. Full variable domain (rest looked up from reference TRBV7-2 and TRBJ1-3): GAGVSQSPSNKVTEKGKDVELRCDPISGHTALYWYRQSLGQGLEFLIYFQGNSAPDKSGLPSDRFSAERTGGSVSTLTIQRTQQEDSAVYLCASSAYRGKIGNTIYFGEGSWLTVV.

About this clonotype itself: Without the conserved terminal phenylalanine or tryptophan, this CDR3 likely stems from a read error. This chain joins TRBV7-9 and TRBJ1-6; D is unclear. Trimming removed 2 bases from V and 10 bases from J, with 9 bases in between. The CDR3 loop spans 13 amino acids. Germline lookup yields CDR1 SEHNR and CDR2 FQNEAQ (reference sequence). CDR3 DNA: TGTGCCAGCAGCTTACCGGGTTGGTCACCCCTCCACTGT. It encodes CASSLPGWSPLHC.